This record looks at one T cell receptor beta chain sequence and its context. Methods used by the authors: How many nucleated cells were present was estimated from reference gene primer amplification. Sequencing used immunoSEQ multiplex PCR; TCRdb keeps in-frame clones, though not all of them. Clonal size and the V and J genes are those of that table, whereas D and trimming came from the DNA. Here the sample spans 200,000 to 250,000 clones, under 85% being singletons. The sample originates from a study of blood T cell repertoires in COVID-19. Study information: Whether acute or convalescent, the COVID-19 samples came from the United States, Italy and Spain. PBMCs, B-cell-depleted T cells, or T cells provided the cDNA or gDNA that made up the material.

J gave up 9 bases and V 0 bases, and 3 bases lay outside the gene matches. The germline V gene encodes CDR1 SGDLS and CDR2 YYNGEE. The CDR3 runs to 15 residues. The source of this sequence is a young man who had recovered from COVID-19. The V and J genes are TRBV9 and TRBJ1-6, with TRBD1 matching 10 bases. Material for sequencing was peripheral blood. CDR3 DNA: TGTGCCAGCAGCGTAGGACAGGGGGCGGTTTCACCCCTCCACTTT. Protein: CASSVGQGAVSPLHF.